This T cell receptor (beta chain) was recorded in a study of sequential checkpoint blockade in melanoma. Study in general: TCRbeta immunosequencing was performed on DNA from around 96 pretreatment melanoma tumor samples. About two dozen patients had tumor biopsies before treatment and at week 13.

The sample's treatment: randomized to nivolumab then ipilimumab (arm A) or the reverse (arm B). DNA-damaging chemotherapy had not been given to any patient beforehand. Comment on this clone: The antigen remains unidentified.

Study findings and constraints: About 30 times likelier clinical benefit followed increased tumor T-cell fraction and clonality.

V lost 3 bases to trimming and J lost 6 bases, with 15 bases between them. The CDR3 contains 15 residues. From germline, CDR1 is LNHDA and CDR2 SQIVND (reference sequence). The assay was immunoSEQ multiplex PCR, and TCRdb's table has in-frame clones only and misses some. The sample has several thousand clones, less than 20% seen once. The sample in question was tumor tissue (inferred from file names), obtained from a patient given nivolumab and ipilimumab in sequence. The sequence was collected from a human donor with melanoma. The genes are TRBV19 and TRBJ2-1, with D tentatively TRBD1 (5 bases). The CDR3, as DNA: TGTGCCAGTAGTATCGTGGCAGGGAACGGCAATGAGCAGTTCTTC. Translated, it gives CASSIVAGNGNEQFF.